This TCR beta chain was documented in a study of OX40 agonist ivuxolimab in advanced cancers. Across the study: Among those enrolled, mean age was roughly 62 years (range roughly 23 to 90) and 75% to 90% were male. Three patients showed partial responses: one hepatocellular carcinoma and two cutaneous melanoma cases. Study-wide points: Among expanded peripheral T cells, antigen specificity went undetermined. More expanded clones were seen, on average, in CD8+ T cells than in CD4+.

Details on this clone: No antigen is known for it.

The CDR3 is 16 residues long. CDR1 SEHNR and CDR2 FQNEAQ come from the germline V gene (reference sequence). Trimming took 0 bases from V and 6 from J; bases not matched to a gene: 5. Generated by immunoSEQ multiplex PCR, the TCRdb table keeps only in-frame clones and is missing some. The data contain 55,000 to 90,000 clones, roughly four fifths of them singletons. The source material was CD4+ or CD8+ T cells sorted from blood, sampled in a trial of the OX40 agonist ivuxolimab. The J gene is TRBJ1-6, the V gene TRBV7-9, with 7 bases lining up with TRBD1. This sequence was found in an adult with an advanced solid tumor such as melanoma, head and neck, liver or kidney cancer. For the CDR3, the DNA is TGTGCCAGCAGCTTAGCGCAGGGGGTGCCTAATTCACCCCTCCACTTT. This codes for CASSLAQGVPNSPLHF.